This T cell receptor (beta chain) was captured by sequencing in a study of early stage breast cancer tumors (dated by TCRdb to 2016 to 2017). Regarding the complete study: Of the roughly 15 invasive breast tumors, roughly 12 were found to be estrogen receptor-positive, progesterone receptor-positive and HER2-negative. On average, each sample had roughly 10-fold read coverage. Of the roughly 12 ER+/PR+/HER2- tumors, eight were classified as invasive ductal carcinomas and four as invasive lobular carcinomas. The samples as a whole yielded under 3,500,000 detected templates, corresponding to fewer than 1.4 million unique clonotypes.

As for this clone: Its antigen is unknown. No much larger clone exists at a distance of one base, and base qualities are not known.

The study profiled bulk TCR beta-chain repertoires in matched peripheral blood, tumor and adjacent normal breast tissue taken from some 17 patients with early-stage breast cancer. Before surgery, about 5-10 mL of whole blood was collected into EDTA tubes and then processed within 2 hours. Ficoll-Paque centrifugation in SepMate-50 tubes was used to isolate peripheral blood mononuclear cells. PBMCs were cryopreserved in about 90% FBS with roughly 10% DMSO in aliquots of roughly 1.9 to 4.5 million cells and stored in liquid nitrogen. Genomic DNA was extracted with the Qiagen AllPrep DNA/RNA Mini kit. Two independent genomic DNA replicates were amplified for each sample, with roughly 0.5 ug used for blood and roughly 1.5 ug for tumor or normal breast. Following the manufacturer's instructions, the ImmunoSeq Intro kit was used to carry out TCRB sequencing on genomic DNA. Multiplex PCR ran roughly 30 cycles with proprietary primers and spike-in control sequences for absolute quantification. Single-end 150-bp reads were used to sequence an 87-bp fragment spanning the CDR3 plus the flanking V and J genes. Each lane of an Illumina MiSeq running version 3.0 chemistry carried seven multiplexed samples, with two replicates apiece. The published analysis was carried out like this. Raw data were processed by the vendor's proprietary pipeline, with both replicates merged into one result per sample. Productive rearrangements sharing the V-gene family, CDR3 amino acid sequence and J-gene segment were defined as clonotypes. Clonality was computed as 1 minus the normalized Shannon entropy (Pielou evenness) of TCRB abundances. To estimate T cell density, the total number of templates was divided by the number of input cells, which was inferred from the amount of DNA input. Recon, run with its default parameters, was used to estimate overall repertoire diversity and clonality. Tumor-enriched clonotypes were defined as having over 0.1% abundance in tumor and at least 32-fold higher abundance than in normal breast. Held by TCRdb, this immuneACCESS table contains in-frame sequences only and omits some clones. Under half of the omission traces to an unresolved V gene where checked; the cause of the rest is unknown. The DNA was the basis for D and trimming; V, J and clone size are from that table. This sample lists some 41,000 clones; around 69% were detected once. Of the sample, about 7.2% falls within the top ten clones.

CDR1 MNHEY and CDR2 SMNVEV are derived from the germline V gene (reference sequence). Counted from cysteine to phenylalanine, this CDR3 has 15 amino acids. Only the CDR3 DNA is retained, 45 bases long and in frame from the first base. V was cut back by 2 bases and J by 3 bases, leaving a gap of 13 bases between them. The paper as a whole reports these results and caveats: Sequencing bulk genomic DNA from unsorted cells could not capture chain pairing or functional markers like CD4, CD8 and FOXP3. Greater similarity was observed between blood and normal breast repertoires than between blood and tumor repertoires, and tumor was distinguished from normal in most of the 16 patients when each tissue was compared with blood. Analysis by tumor subtype was prevented by the small cohort size. Compared with adjacent normal breast tissue, tumors had approximately 2.5-fold higher T cell density and higher clonality. Enriched TCRB sequences shared across patients were found to be mostly commonly generated sequences that were unlikely to play an important role in the tumor microenvironment.

Recombination joined TRBV27 with TRBJ1-2, with an unclear D gene assignment. The sequence was obtained from a person aged 45-60 years with breast cancer. The sample taken for sequencing was blood. The CDR3 protein: CASSLGGGGYYGYTF. The nucleotides are TGTGCCAGCAGTTTAGGAGGTGGTGGTTACTATGGCTACACCTTC.